The clone carrying this T cell receptor beta chain has a count of ten or more. Its target is unknown. These data belong to a study of CD8 T cells in ankylosing spondylitis. Study-level points and caveats: As reported, disease-linked clones showed significant enrichment in matched ankylosing spondylitis synovial fluid. For ankylosing spondylitis blood, a TCR beta motif of several highly homologous variants appeared characteristic.

V lost 4 bases, J lost 0 bases, and 14 bases lay in between. This CDR3 has 16 amino acids. Looked up from germline, CDR1 is SGHRS and CDR2 is YFSETQ. Libraries of TCR beta came from quantitative 5'-RACE with molecular barcodes. TCRdb re-analysed the 5' RACE reads in MiXCR, keeping a single row per CDR3 protein. There are about 36,000 distinct CDR3 sequences in the sample; around an eighth occur only once, and approximately 31% lies in the top ten. This clonotype was sampled from a male donor with ankylosing spondylitis. The chain joins TRBV5-1 to TRBJ1-3; a possible D gene is TRBD1 (5 bases). Source material: synovial fluid, either unsorted or a sorted T cell fraction (not recorded which). The CDR3 loop is CASSQGPSSSGNTIYF. The CDR3 nucleotides read TGCGCCAGCAGCCAGGGACCGTCGAGCTCTGGAAACACCATATATTTT. The entire variable domain, with the rest obtained from reference TRBV5-1 and TRBJ1-3, is as follows: KAGVTQTPRYLIKTRGQQVTLSCSPISGHRSVSWYQQTPGQGLQFLFEYFSETQRNKGNFPGRFSGRQFSNSRSEMNVSTLELGDSALYLCASSQGPSSSGNTIYFGEGSWLTVV.